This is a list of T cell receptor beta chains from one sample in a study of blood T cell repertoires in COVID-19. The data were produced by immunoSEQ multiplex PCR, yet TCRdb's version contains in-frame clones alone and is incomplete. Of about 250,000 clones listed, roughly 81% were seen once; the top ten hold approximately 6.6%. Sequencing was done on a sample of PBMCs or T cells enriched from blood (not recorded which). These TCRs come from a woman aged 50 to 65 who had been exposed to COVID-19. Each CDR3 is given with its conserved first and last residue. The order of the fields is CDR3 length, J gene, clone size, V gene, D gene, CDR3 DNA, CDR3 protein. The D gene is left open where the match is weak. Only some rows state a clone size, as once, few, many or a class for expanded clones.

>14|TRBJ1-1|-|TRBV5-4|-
TGTGCCAGCAGCTTGGCCAGGAGGCACACTGAAGCTTTCTTT
CASSLARRHTEAFF
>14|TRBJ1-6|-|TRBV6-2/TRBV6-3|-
TGTGCCAGCAGTTACGAGGACAGCAATTCACCCCTCCACTTT
CASSYEDSNSPLHF
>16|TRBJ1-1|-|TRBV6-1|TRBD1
TGTGCCAGCAGTGCCTTAGGGACAGGGAGGGCTACTGAAGCTTTCTTT
CASSALGTGRATEAFF
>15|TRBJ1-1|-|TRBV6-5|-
TGTGCCAGCAGTTCCCTTGGAGCCGGGAACACTGAAGCTTTCTTT
CASSSLGAGNTEAFF
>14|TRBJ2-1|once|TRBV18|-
TGTGCCAGCTCGCGGGACAGATTCTACAATGAGCAGTTCTTC
CASSRDRFYNEQFF
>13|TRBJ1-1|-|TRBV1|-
TGCACCAGCAGGACAGAGGATTGGACTGAAGCTTTCTTT
CTSRTEDWTEAFF
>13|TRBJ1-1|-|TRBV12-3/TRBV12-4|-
TGTGCCAGCAGCCAAGGAGGGAACACTGAAGCTTTCTTT
CASSQGGNTEAFF
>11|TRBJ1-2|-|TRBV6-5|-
TGTGCCAGCACAAGGGGATATGGCTACACCTTC
CASTRGYGYTF
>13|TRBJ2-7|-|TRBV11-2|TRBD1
TGTGCCAGTGGGCGGACAGGGCGGAACGAGCAGTACTTC
CASGRTGRNEQYF
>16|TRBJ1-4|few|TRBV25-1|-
TGTGCCAGTGCCTGGGCCTTGCCCTCTTCTAATGAAAAACTGTTTTTT
CASAWALPSSNEKLFF
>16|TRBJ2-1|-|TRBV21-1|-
TGTGCCAGCAGCACCAGGGGGAAGAGGACATTTTATGAGCAGTTCTTC
CASSTRGKRTFYEQFF
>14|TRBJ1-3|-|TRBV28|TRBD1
TGTGCCAGCACGCAGGGGGGCTCTGGAAACACCATATATTTT
CASTQGGSGNTIYF
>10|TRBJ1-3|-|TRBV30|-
TGTGCCTGGAGTCGGAACACCATATATTTT
CAWSRNTIYF
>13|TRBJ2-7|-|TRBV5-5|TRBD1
TGTGCCAGCAGGAGGACAGGGAGCTACGAGCAGTACTTC
CASRRTGSYEQYF
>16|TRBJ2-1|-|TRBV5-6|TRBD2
TGTGCCAGCAGCTTGATAGCGGGGGGGCCACTCACTGAGCAGTTCTTC
CASSLIAGGPLTEQFF
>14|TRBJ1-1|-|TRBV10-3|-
TGTGCCATCAGTGAGTCCGGGGTGGCGACTGAAGCTTTCTTT
CAISESGVATEAFF
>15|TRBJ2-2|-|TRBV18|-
TGTGCCAGCTCACCAGAACAGGCCCCCACCGGGGAGCTGTTTTTT
CASSPEQAPTGELFF
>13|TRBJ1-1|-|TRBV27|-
TGTGCCAGCAGTTTGCCGGGGAACACTGAAGCTTTCTTT
CASSLPGNTEAFF
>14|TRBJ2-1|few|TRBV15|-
TGTGCCACCAGCAGAGAGGGTGGGCAGAGCGAGCAGTTCTTC
CATSREGGQSEQFF
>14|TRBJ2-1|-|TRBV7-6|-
TGTGCCAGCAGCTCCCGTAGCGGAAACAATGAGCAGTTCTTC
CASSSRSGNNEQFF
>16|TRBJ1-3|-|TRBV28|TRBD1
TGTGCCAGCAGGCTAACCACAGGGGGCATTGGAAACACCATATATTTT
CASRLTTGGIGNTIYF
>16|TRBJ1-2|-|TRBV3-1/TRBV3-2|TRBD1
TGTGCCAGCAGCCAAGATTCGCTACGACAGGGCTATGGCTACACCTTC
CASSQDSLRQGYGYTF
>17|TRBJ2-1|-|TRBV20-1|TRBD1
TGCAGTGCTAGTTTCGGGACAGGGGGACGCTCCTACAATGAGCAGTTCTTC
CSASFGTGGRSYNEQFF
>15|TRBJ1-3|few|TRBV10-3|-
TGTGCCACCAAGGGGAGGGAAGTATCTGGAAACACCATATATTTT
CATKGREVSGNTIYF
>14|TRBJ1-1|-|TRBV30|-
TGTGCCTGGAGTGCCTTTACAGGGTGGAATGAAGCTTTCTTT
CAWSAFTGWNEAFF
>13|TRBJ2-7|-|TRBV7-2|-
TGTGCCAGCAGCTTAGGACATACCTACGAGCAGTACTTC
CASSLGHTYEQYF
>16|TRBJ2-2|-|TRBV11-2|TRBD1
TGTGCCAGCAGCTTGGGGACAGGGGATGGAGGCGGGGAGCTGTTTTTT
CASSLGTGDGGGELFF
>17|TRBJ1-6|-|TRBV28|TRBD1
TGTGCCAGCAGTCTATGGGACGGGACAGGGTCTAATTCACCCCTCCACTTT
CASSLWDGTGSNSPLHF
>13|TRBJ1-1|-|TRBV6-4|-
TGTGCCAGCTCCCTGGACAAGAACACTGAAGCTTTCTTT
CASSLDKNTEAFF
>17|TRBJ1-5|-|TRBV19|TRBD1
TGTGCCAGTAGTATGGGGCCAGGGGGAGTGGGAAATCAGCCCCAGCATTTT
CASSMGPGGVGNQPQHF